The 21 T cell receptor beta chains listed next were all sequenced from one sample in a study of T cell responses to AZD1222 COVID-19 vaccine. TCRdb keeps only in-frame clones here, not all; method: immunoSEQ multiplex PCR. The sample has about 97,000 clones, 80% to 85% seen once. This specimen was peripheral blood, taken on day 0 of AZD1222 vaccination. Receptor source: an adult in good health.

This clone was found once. The CDR3 bases are TGTGCCAGTAGTGCCTTGGGGGGGAGTAGCAATCAGCCCCAGCATTTT. Translation gives CASSALGGSSNQPQHF. The chain combines TRBV19 with TRBJ1-5; TRBD1 might be the D (5 bases). From germline, CDR1 is LNHDA and CDR2 SQIVND (reference sequence). This CDR3 has 16 residues. The V end was cut by 5 bases, the J end by 0 bases, with 14 bases between.

CDR3 region: CASSQVAGPTGELFF. In nucleotides, the CDR3 is TGTGCCAGCAGCCAAGTTGCGGGACCAACCGGGGAGCTGTTTTTT. The chain recombines TRBV14 with TRBJ2-2; the D gene is possibly TRBD2 (6 bases). Trimming cost V 1 base and J 5 bases, with 11 bases left between them. Germline V CDR1 and CDR2: SGHDN, FVKESK. This CDR3 contains 15 residues.

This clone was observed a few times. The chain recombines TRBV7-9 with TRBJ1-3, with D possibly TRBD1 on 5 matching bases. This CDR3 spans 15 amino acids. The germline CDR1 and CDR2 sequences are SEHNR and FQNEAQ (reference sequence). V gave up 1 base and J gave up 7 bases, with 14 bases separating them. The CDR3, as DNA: TGTGCCAGCAGCTTAGAGGGCAGGGCCGGGAACACCATATATTTT. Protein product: CASSLEGRAGNTIYF.

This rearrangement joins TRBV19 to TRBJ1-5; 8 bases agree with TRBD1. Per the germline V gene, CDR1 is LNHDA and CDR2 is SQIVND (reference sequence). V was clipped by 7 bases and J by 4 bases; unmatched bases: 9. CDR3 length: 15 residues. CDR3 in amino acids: CASTSLGTGNQPQHF. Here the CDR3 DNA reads TGTGCCAGTACTTCACTCGGGACAGGTAATCAGCCCCAGCATTTT.

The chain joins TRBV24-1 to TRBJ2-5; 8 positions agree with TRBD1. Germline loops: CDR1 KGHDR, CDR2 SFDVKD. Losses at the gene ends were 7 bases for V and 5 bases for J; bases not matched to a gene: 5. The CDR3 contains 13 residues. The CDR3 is CATSRTGRETQYF. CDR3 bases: TGTGCCACCAGCCGGACAGGGAGGGAGACCCAGTACTTC.

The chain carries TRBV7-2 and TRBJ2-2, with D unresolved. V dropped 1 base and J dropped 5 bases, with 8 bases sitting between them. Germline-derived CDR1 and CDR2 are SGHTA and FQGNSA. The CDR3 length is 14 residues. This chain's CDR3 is CASSLVRHTGELFF. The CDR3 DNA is TGTGCCAGCAGCTTAGTGCGGCATACCGGGGAGCTGTTTTTT.

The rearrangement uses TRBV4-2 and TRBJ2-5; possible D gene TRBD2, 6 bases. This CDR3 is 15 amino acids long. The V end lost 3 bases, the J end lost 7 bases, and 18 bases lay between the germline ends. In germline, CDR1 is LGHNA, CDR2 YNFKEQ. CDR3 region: CASSHYTPGEGTQYF. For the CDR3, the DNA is TGTGCCAGCAGCCATTATACACCGGGGGAAGGGACCCAGTACTTC.

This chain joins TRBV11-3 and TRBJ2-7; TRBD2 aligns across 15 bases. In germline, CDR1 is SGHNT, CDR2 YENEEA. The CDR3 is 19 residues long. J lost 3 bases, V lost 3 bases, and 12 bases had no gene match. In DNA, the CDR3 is TGTGCCAGCAGCTTCCCGGGACTAGCGGGAGGCACATCTTTCTACGAGCAGTACTTC. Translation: CASSFPGLAGGTSFYEQYF. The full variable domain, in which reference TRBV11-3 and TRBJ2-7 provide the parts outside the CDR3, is EAGVVQSPRYKIIEKKQPVAFWCNPISGHNTLYWYLQNLGQGPELLIRYENEEAVDDSQLPKDRFSAERLKGVDSTLKIQPAELGDSAVYLCASSFPGLAGGTSFYEQYFGPGTRLTVT.

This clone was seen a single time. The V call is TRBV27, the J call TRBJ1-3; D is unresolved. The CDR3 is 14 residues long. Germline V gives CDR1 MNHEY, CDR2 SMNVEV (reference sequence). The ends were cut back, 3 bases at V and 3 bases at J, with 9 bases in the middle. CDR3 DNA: TGTGCCAGCAGTTTGAAGGCCTATGGAAACACCATATATTTT. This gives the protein CASSLKAYGNTIYF.

For the CDR3, the DNA is TGTGCCACCAGCAGAGGGGGGGGAAGGAACACTGAAGCTTTCTTT. Translation: CATSRGGGRNTEAFF. J is TRBJ1-1 and V is TRBV15, with a possible D match to TRBD1 (5 bases). This CDR3 region has 15 residues. Deletions cut 1 base from V and 1 base from J, with 10 bases between. CDR1 is LNHNV and CDR2 is YYDKDF in the germline V gene (reference sequence).

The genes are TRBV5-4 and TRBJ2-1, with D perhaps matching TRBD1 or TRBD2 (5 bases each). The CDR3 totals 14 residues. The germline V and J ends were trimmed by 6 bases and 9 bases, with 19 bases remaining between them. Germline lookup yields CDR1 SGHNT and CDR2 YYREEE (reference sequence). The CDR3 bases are TGTGCCAGCACCTCGTCGGGTGCGAGGGGTGAGCAGTTCTTC. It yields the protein CASTSSGARGEQFF.

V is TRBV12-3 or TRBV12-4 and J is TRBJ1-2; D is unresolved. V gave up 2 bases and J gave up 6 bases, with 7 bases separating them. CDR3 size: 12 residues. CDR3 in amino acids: CASSLRGNGYTF. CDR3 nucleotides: TGTGCCAGCAGTTTACGAGGCAATGGCTACACCTTC.

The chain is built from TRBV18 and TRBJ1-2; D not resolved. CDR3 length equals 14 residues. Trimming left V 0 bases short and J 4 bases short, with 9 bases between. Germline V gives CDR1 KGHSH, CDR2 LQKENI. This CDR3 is CASSPPANSYGYTF. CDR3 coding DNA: TGTGCCAGCTCACCACCGGCCAATAGCTATGGCTACACCTTC.

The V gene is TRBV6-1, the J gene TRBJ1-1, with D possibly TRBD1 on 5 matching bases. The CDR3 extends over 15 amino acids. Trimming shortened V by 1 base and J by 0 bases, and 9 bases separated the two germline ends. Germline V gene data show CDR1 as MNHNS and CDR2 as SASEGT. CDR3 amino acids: CASSEGAGMNTEAFF. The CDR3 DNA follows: TGTGCCAGCAGTGAAGGGGCAGGGATGAACACTGAAGCTTTCTTT.

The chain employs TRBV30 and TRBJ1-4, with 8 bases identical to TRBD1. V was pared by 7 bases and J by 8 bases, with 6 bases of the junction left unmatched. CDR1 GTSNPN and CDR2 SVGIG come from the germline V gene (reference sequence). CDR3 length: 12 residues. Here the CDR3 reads CAFRGLGEKLFF. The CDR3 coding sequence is TGTGCCTTCAGGGGGCTTGGGGAAAAACTGTTTTTT.

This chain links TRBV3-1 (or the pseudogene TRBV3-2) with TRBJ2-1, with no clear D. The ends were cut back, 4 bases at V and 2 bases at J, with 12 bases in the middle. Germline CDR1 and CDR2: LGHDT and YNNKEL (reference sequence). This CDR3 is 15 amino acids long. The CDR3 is CASSLSARAYNEQFF. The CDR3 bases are TGTGCCAGCAGCCTTTCGGCTAGGGCCTACAATGAGCAGTTCTTC.

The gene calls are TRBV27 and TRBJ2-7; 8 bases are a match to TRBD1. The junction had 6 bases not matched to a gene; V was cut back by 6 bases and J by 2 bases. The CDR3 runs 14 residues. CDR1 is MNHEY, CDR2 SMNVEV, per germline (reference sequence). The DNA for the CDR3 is TGTGCCAGCAGGACCGGGACAGGCGCCTACGAGCAGTACTTC. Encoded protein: CASRTGTGAYEQYF.

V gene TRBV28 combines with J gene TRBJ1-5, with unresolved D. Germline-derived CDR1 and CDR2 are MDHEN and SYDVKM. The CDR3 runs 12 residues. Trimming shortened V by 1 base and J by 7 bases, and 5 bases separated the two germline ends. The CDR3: CASSLSGQPQHF. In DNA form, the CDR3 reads TGTGCCAGCAGTTTATCCGGGCAGCCCCAGCATTTT.

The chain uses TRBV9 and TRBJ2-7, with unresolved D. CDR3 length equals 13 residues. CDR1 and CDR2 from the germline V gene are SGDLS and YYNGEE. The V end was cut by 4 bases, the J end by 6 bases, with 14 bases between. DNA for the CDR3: TGTGCCAGCAGCCCGAACCCCGGCGGCGAGCAGTACTTC. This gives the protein CASSPNPGGEQYF.

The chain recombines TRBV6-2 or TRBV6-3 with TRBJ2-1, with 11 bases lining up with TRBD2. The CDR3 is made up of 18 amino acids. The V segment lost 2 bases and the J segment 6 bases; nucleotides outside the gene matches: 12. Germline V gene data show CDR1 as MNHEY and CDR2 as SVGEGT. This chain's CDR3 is CASSYRTLGTSGRNEQFF. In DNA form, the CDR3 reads TGTGCCAGCAGTTACCGAACCTTAGGGACTAGCGGCCGCAATGAGCAGTTCTTC.

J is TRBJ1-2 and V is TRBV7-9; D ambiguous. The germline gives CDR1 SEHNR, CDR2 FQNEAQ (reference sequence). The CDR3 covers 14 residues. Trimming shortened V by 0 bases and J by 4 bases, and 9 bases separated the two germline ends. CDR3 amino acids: CASSLAQEVYGYTF. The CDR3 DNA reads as TGTGCCAGCAGCTTAGCCCAAGAGGTCTATGGCTACACCTTC. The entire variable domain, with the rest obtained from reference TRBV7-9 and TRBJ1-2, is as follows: DTGVSQNPRHKITKRGQNVTFRCDPISEHNRLYWYRQTLGQGPEFLTYFQNEAQLEKSRLLSDRFSAERPKGSFSTLEIQRTEQGDSAMYLCASSLAQEVYGYTFGSGTRLTVV.